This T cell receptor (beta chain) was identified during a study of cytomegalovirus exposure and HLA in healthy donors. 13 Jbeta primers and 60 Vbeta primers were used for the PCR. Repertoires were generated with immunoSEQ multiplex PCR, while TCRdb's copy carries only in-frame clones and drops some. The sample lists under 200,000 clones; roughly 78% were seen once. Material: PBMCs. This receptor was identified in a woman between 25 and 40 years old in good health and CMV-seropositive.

DNA for the CDR3: TGTGCCAGCAGTTACAGAGATAGCAATCAGCCCCAGCATTTT. Its translation is CASSYRDSNQPQHF. The chain is built from TRBV28 and TRBJ1-5; D unclear. V was clipped by 4 bases and J by 0 bases, with 7 bases between them. CDR1 is MDHEN, CDR2 SYDVKM, per germline. This CDR3 has 14 amino acids. The entire variable domain, with the rest obtained from reference TRBV28 and TRBJ1-5, is as follows: DVKVTQSSRYLVKRTGEKVFLECVQDMDHENMFWYRQDPGLGLRLIYFSYDVKMKEKGDIPEGYSVSREKKERFSLILESASTNQTSMYLCASSYRDSNQPQHFGDGTRLSIL.